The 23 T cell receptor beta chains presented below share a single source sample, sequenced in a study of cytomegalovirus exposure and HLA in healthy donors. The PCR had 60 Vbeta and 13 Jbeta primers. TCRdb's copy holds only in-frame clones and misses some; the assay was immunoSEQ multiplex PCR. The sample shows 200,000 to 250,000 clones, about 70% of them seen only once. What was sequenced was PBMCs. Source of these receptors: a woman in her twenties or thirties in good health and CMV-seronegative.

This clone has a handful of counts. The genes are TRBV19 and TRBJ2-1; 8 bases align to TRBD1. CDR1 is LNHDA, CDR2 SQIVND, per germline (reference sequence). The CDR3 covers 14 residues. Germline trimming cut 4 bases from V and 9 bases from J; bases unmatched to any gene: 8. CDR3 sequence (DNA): TGTGCCAGTAGTAAGCAGGGGGCGCCGGGTGAGCAGTTCTTC. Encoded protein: CASSKQGAPGEQFF.

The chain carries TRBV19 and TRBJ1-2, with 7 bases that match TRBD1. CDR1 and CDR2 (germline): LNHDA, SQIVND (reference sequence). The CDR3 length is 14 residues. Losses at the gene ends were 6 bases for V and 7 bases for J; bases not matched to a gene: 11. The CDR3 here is CASSSGQAGFGYTF. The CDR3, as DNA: TGTGCCAGTAGCTCCGGACAGGCCGGATTTGGCTACACCTTC.

The CDR3 is CASSQGRPRGLGNEKLFF. The DNA of the CDR3 is TGCGCCAGCAGCCAAGGAAGGCCCAGGGGTCTTGGTAATGAAAAACTGTTTTTT. This rearrangement joins TRBV4-1 to TRBJ1-4; D might be TRBD1 (6 bases). V was clipped by 1 base and J by 4 bases, with 19 bases between them. Germline V gene sequence: CDR1 MGHRA, CDR2 YSYEKL. The CDR3 runs 18 residues.

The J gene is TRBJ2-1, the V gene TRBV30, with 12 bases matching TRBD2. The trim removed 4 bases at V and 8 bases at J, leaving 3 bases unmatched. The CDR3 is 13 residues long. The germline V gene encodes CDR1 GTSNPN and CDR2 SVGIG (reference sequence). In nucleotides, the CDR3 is TGTGCCTGGACTAGCGGGAGGGCCGATGAGCAGTTCTTC. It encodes CAWTSGRADEQFF.

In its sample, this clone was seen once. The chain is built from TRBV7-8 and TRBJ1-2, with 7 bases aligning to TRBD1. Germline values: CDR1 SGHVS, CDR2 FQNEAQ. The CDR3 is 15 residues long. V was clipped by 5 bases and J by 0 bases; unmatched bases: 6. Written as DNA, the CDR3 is TGTGCCAGCAGCCCGGGGACAGCGACTAACTATGGCTACACCTTC. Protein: CASSPGTATNYGYTF. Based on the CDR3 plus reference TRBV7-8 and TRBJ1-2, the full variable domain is GAGVSQSPRYKVAKRGQDVALRCDPISGHVSLFWYQQALGQGPEFLTYFQNEAQLDKSGLPSDRFFAERPEGSVSTLKIQRTQQEDSAVYLCASSPGTATNYGYTFGSGTRLTVV.

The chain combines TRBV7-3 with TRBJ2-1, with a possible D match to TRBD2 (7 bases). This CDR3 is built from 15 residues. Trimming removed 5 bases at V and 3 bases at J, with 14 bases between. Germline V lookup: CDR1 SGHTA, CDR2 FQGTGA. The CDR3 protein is CASSQRGGIYNEQFF. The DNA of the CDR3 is TGTGCCAGCAGCCAAAGGGGGGGGATCTACAATGAGCAGTTCTTC. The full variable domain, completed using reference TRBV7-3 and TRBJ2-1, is GAGVSQTPSNKVTEKGKYVELRCDPISGHTALYWYRQSLGQGPEFLIYFQGTGAADDSGLPNDRFFAVRPEGSVSTLKIQRTERGDSAVYLCASSQRGGIYNEQFFGPGTRLTVL.

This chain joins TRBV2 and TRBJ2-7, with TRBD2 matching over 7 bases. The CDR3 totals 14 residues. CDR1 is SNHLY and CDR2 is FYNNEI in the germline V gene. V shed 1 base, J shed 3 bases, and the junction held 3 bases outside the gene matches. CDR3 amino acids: CASSEGEGFYEQYF. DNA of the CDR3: TGTGCCAGCAGTGAAGGGGAGGGTTTCTACGAGCAGTACTTC. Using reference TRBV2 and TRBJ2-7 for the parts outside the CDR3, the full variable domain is EPEVTQTPSHQVTQMGQEVILRCVPISNHLYFYWYRQILGQKVEFLVSFYNNEISEKSEIFDDQFSVERPDGSNFTLKIRSTKLEDSAMYFCASSEGEGFYEQYFGPGTRLTVT.

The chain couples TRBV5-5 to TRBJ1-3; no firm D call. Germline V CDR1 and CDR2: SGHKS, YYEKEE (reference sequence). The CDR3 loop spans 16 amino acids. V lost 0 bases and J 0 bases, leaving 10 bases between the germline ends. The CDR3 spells CASSLGPPSSGNTIYF. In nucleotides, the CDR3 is TGTGCCAGCAGCTTGGGTCCTCCCAGCTCTGGAAACACCATATATTTT.

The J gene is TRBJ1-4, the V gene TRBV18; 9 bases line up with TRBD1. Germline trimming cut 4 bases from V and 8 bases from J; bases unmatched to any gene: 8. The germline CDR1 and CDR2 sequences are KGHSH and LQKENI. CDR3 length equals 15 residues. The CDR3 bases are TGTGCCAGCTCACTTGGACAGGGGCGACAGGAAAAACTGTTTTTT. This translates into CASSLGQGRQEKLFF.

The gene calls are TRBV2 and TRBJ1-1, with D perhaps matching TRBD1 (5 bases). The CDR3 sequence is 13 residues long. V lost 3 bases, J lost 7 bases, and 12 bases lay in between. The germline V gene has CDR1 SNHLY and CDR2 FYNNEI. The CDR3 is CASSERRVVEAFF. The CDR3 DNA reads TGTGCCAGCAGTGAGCGCAGGGTAGTTGAAGCTTTCTTT.

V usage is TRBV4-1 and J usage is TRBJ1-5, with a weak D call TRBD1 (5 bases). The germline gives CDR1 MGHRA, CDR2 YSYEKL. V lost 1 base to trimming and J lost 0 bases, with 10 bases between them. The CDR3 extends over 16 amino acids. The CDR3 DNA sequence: TGCGCCAGCAGCCAAGGTGAGGACACTAGCAATCAGCCCCAGCATTTT. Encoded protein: CASSQGEDTSNQPQHF.

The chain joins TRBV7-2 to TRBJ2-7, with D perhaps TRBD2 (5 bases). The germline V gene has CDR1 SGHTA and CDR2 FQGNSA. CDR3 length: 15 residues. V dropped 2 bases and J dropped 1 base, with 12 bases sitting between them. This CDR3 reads CASSLNPGLSYEQYF. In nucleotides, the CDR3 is TGTGCCAGCAGCTTAAACCCGGGATTGTCCTACGAGCAGTACTTC.

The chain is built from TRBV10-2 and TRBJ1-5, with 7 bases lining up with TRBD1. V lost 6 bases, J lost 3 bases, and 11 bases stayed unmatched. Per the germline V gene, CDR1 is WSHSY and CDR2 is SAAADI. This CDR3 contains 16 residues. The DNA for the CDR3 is TGCGCCAGCAGGGCAGGGGGAATCCTTACCAATCAGCCCCAGCATTTT. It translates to CASRAGGILTNQPQHF.

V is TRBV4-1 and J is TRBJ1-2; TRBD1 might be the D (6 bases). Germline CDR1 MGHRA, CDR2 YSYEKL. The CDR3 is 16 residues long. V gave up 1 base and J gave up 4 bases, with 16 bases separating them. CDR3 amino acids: CASSQGGAGAGYGYTF. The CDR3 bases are TGCGCCAGCAGCCAAGGAGGAGCAGGGGCCGGCTATGGCTACACCTTC.

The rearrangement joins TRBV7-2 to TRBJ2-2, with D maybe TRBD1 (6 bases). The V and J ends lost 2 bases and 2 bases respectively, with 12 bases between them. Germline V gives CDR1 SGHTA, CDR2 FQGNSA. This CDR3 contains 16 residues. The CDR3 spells CASSLLAGANTGELFF. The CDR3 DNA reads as TGTGCCAGCAGCTTATTGGCAGGGGCCAACACCGGGGAGCTGTTTTTT.

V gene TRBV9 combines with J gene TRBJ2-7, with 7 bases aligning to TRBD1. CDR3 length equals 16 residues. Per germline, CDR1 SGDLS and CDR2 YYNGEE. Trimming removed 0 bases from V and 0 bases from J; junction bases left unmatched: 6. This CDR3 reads CASSVGYRGVSYEQYF. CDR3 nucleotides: TGTGCCAGCAGCGTAGGTTACAGGGGAGTCTCCTACGAGCAGTACTTC.

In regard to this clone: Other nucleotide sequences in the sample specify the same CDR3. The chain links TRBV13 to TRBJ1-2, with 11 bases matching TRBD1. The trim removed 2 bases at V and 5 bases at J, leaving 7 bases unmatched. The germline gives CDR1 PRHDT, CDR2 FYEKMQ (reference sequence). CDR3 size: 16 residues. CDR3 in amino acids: CASSLRGTGGVYGYTF. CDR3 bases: TGTGCCAGCAGCTTAAGAGGGACAGGGGGTGTGTATGGCTACACCTTC.

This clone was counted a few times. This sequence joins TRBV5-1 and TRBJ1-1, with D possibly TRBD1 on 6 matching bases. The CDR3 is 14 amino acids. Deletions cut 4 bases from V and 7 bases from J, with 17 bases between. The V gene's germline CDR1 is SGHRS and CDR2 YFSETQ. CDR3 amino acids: CASSPVGQFDEAFF. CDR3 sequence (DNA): TGCGCCAGCAGCCCCGTTGGACAGTTCGATGAAGCTTTCTTT.

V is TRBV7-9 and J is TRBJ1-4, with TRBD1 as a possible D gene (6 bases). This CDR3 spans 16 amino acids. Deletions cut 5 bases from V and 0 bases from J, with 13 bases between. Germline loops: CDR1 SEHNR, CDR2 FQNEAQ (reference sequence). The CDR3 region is CASSLDGTPTNEKLFF. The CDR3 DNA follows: TGTGCCAGCAGCCTAGACGGGACACCAACTAATGAAAAACTGTTTTTT.

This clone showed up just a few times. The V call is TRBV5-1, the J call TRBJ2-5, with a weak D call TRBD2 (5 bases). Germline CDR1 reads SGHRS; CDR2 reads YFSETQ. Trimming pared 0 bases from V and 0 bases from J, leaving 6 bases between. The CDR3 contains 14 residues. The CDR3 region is CASSLAGNQETQYF. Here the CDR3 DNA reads TGCGCCAGCAGCTTGGCGGGAAACCAAGAGACCCAGTACTTC.

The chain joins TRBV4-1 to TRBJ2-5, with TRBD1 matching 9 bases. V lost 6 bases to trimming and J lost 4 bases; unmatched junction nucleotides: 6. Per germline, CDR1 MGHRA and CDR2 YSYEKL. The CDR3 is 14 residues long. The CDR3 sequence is CASRSDRGVETQYF. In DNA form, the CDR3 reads TGCGCCAGCAGATCGGACAGGGGCGTAGAGACCCAGTACTTC.

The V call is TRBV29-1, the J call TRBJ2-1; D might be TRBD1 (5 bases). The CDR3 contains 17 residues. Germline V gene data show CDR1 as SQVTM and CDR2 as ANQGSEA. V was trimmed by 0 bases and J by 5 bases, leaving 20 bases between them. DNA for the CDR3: TGCAGCGTTGAAGATCCCCTTGGTAAGGGGATCCACAATGAGCAGTTCTTC. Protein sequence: CSVEDPLGKGIHNEQFF.

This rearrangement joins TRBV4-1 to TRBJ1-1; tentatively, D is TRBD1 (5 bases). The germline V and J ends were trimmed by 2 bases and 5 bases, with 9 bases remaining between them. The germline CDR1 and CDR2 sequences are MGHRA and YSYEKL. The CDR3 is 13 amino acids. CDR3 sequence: CASSQLGVTEAFF. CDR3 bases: TGCGCCAGCAGCCAACTAGGGGTGACTGAAGCTTTCTTT.